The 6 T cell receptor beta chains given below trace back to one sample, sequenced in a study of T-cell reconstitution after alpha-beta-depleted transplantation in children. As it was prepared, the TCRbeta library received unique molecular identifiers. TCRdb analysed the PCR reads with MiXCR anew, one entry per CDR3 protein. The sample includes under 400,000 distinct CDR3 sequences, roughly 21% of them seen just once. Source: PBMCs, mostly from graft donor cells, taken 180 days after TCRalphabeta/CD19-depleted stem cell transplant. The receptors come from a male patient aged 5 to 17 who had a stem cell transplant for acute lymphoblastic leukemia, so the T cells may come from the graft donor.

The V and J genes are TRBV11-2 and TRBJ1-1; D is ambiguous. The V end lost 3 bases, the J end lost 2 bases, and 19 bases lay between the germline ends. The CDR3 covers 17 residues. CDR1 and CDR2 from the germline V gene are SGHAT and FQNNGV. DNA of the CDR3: TGTGCCAGCAGCTTGATCCGAGTGCCCCCCATTAACACTGAAGCTTTCTTT. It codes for CASSLIRVPPINTEAFF. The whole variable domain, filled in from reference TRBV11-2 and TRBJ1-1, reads EAGVAQSPRYKIIEKRQSVAFWCNPISGHATLYWYQQILGQGPKLLIQFQNNGVVDDSQLPKDRFSAERLKGVDSTLKIQPAKLEDSAVYLCASSLIRVPPINTEAFFGQGTRLTVV.

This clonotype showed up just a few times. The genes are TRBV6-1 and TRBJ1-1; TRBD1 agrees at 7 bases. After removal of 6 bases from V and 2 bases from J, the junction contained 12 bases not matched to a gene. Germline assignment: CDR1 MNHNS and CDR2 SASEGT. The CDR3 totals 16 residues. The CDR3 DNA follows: TGTGCCAGCAGATCTCACAGGGGAAACCCCAACACTGAAGCTTTCTTT. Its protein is CASRSHRGNPNTEAFF.

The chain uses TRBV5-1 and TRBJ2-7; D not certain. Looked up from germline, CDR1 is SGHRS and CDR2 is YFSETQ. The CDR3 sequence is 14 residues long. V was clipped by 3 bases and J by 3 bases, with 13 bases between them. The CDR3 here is CASSSTVPDYEQYF. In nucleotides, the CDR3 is TGCGCCAGCAGCTCGACGGTTCCGGACTACGAGCAGTACTTC.

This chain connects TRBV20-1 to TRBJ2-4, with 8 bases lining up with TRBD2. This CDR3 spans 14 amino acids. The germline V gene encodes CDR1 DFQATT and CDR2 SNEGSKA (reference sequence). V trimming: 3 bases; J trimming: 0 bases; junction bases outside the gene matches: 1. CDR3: CSASGGGAKNIQYF. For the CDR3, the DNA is TGCAGTGCTAGCGGGGGGGGAGCCAAAAACATTCAGTACTTC.

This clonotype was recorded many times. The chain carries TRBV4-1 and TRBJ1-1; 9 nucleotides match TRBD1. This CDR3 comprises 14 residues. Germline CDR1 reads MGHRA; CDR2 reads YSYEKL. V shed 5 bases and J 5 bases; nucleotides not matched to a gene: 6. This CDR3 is CASSTGQGLTEAFF. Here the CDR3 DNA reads TGCGCCAGCAGCACAGGACAGGGGTTAACTGAAGCTTTCTTT.

The CDR3 nucleotides are TGTGCCAGCAGCTTAGGAGGGGCCCTTAGCACAGATACGCAGTATTTT. It is translated as CASSLGGALSTDTQYF. The gene calls are TRBV7-6 and TRBJ2-3; TRBD1 or TRBD2 may be the D gene (5 bases each). CDR1 SGHVS and CDR2 FNYEAQ come from the germline V gene. CDR3 length equals 16 residues. The germline V and J ends were trimmed by 1 base and 0 bases, with 11 bases remaining between them.